The 30 T cell receptor beta chains reported below all come from one sample, sequenced in a study of identifying expanded T cells in peripheral blood. Generated by immunoSEQ multiplex PCR, the TCRdb table keeps only in-frame clones and is missing some. The sample contains roughly 100,000 clones, around 89% of which appear only once. The sequencing sample was made of blood. The source is a person aged 18 to 75 in good health.

The chain is built from TRBV5-5 and TRBJ1-1; no definite D call. The CDR3 has 13 residues. Germline loops: CDR1 SGHKS, CDR2 YYEKEE (reference sequence). V lost 4 bases and J 2 bases, leaving 9 bases between the germline ends. The CDR3 sequence is CASSIGDNTEAFF. CDR3 nucleotide sequence: TGTGCCAGCAGCATCGGGGATAACACTGAAGCTTTCTTT.

V and J are TRBV4-2 and TRBJ1-2; D remains unclear. V lost 5 bases and J lost 6, with 10 bases in between. The length of the CDR3 is 12 residues. Germline values: CDR1 LGHNA, CDR2 YNFKEQ. CDR3 in DNA: TGTGCCAGCAGCTTTAGCCCGGATGGCTACACCTTC. It specifies CASSFSPDGYTF.

This clone appeared once. The V call is TRBV10-1, the J call TRBJ2-1, with 8 bases matching TRBD2. J was trimmed by 7 bases and V by 0 bases; bases with no gene match: 8. This CDR3 contains 16 residues. Germline V gene data show CDR1 as WNHNN and CDR2 as SYGVQD (reference sequence). The CDR3 region is CASSESTAGGMNEQFF. The CDR3 nucleotides are TGCGCCAGCAGTGAGTCGACGGCGGGAGGAATGAATGAGCAGTTCTTC.

This rearrangement joins TRBV21-1 to TRBJ2-7; the table names TRBD1, a call not compared with the DNA. TRBV21-1 is flagged as a pseudogene. CDR3 length equals 16 residues. DNA of the CDR3: TGTGCCAGCAGCCCGATTCCGGGACAGGGGGCTAGGGAGCAGTACTTC. Amino acids: CASSPIPGQGAREQYF.

The V call is TRBV7-9, the J call TRBJ2-1; no clear D gene. The V end lost 3 bases, the J end lost 5 bases, and 8 bases lay between the germline ends. This CDR3 comprises 13 residues. Germline loops: CDR1 SEHNR, CDR2 FQNEAQ (reference sequence). In nucleotides, the CDR3 is TGTGCCAGCAGCTTCTCGCCCAACAATGAGCAGTTCTTC. The encoded protein is CASSFSPNNEQFF.

The CDR3 sequence is CASSLNTQPQHF. CDR3 coding DNA: TGTGCCAGCAGTCTAAATACTCAGCCCCAGCATTTT. This rearrangement joins TRBV2 to TRBJ1-5; D not certain. The length of the CDR3 is 12 residues. Trimming took 5 bases from V and 6 from J, leaving 8 bases between them. The germline V gene encodes CDR1 SNHLY and CDR2 FYNNEI.

The rearrangement uses TRBV6-5 and TRBJ2-7, with no clear D. Looked up from germline, CDR1 is MNHEY and CDR2 is SVGAGI. With 4 bases removed from V and 3 bases from J, the gap between germline ends came to 7 bases. CDR3 length equals 12 residues. This CDR3 reads CASSLNIYEQYF. The CDR3, as DNA: TGTGCCAGCAGTTTAAATATCTACGAGCAGTACTTC.

V is TRBV7-8 and J is TRBJ2-5; possibly TRBD1 or TRBD2 for D (5 bases each). This CDR3 has 14 amino acids. Germline CDR1 SGHVS, CDR2 FQNEAQ. Trimming stripped 2 bases from V and 5 bases from J, with 12 bases between. Here the CDR3 reads CASSLWQGGETQYF. As DNA, the CDR3 is TGTGCCAGCAGCTTATGGCAGGGCGGGGAGACCCAGTACTTC.

The CDR3 sequence: CASSAPGSPYEQYF. The DNA of the CDR3 is TGTGCCAGCAGCGCGCCCGGGTCGCCCTACGAGCAGTACTTC. The genes are TRBV7-6 and TRBJ2-7, with D unclear. With 5 bases removed from V and 2 bases from J, the gap between germline ends came to 13 bases. Germline V CDR1 and CDR2: SGHVS, FNYEAQ. The CDR3 has 14 amino acids.

This chain uses TRBV19 with TRBJ2-1; D unclear. Trimming removed 5 bases from V and 5 bases from J, with 7 bases in between. Germline CDR1 LNHDA, CDR2 SQIVND (reference sequence). This CDR3 contains 12 residues. The CDR3 DNA follows: TGTGCCAGTAGTGCTGTTAACAATGAGCAGTTCTTC. Amino acids: CASSAVNNEQFF. Full variable domain (outside the CDR3, taken from reference TRBV19 and TRBJ2-1): DGGITQSPKYLFRKEGQNVTLSCEQNLNHDAMYWYRQDPGQGLRLIYYSQIVNDFQKGDIAEGYSVSREKKESFPLTVTSAQKNPTAFYLCASSAVNNEQFFGPGTRLTVL.

V usage is TRBV7-3 and J usage is TRBJ2-2; unclear D gene. Germline V CDR1 and CDR2: SGHTA, FQGTGA. The CDR3 length is 15 residues. Trimming stripped 1 base from V and 3 bases from J, with 9 bases between. The CDR3 reads CASSLSSRHTGELFF. In DNA form, the CDR3 reads TGTGCCAGCAGCTTAAGTTCAAGACACACCGGGGAGCTGTTTTTT.

The rearrangement joins TRBV19 to TRBJ1-2; D gene ambiguous. Germline V gene sequence: CDR1 LNHDA, CDR2 SQIVND (reference sequence). V was pared by 5 bases and J by 4 bases, with 14 bases between. The CDR3 is 14 residues long. CDR3 amino acids: CASSRSGLGYGYTF. The CDR3 DNA follows: TGTGCCAGTAGTCGATCTGGGTTGGGCTATGGCTACACCTTC. Together with reference TRBV19 and TRBJ1-2, the CDR3 gives the full variable domain: DGGITQSPKYLFRKEGQNVTLSCEQNLNHDAMYWYRQDPGQGLRLIYYSQIVNDFQKGDIAEGYSVSREKKESFPLTVTSAQKNPTAFYLCASSRSGLGYGYTFGSGTRLTVV.

A single count supports this clone. The CDR3 bases are TGTGCCAGCACCCAGGGAGTTCATGGCTACACCTTC. It encodes CASTQGVHGYTF. V usage is TRBV13 and J usage is TRBJ1-2; D is possibly TRBD1 (5 bases). The germline gives CDR1 PRHDT, CDR2 FYEKMQ (reference sequence). The CDR3 contains 12 residues. Trimming removed 7 bases from V and 6 bases from J, with 12 bases in between.

The V and J genes are TRBV19 and TRBJ2-5; 8 bases align to TRBD1. Germline trimming cut 5 bases from V and 5 bases from J; bases unmatched to any gene: 7. Germline loops: CDR1 LNHDA, CDR2 SQIVND (reference sequence). The CDR3 covers 14 residues. The CDR3 sequence: CASSQDRDGETQYF. CDR3 DNA: TGTGCCAGTAGTCAGGACAGGGATGGGGAGACCCAGTACTTC.

The rearrangement links TRBV7-7 to TRBJ2-1; TRBD2 aligns across 10 bases. V shed 5 bases and J 11 bases; nucleotides not matched to a gene: 15. CDR1 is SSHAT, CDR2 FNYEAQ, per germline (reference sequence). This CDR3 is built from 16 residues. CDR3 DNA: TGTGCCAGCAGCCCCCGTGATAGCGGGGGGAACGTTAAGCAGTTCTTC. Encoded protein: CASSPRDSGGNVKQFF.

This clone was observed once. The chain recombines TRBV6-5 with TRBJ1-5; no reliable D call. Germline V gene sequence: CDR1 MNHEY, CDR2 SVGAGI. CDR3 length equals 15 residues. Trimming removed 3 bases at V and 1 base at J, with 10 bases between. In DNA, the CDR3 is TGTGCCAGCAGTTATGTTTCGGGGAGCAATCAGCCCCAGCATTTT. This sequence encodes CASSYVSGSNQPQHF.

The count of this clone is one. The chain couples TRBV7-8 to TRBJ2-3, with D perhaps being TRBD1 or TRBD2 (6 bases each). V lost 5 bases and J lost 5, with 14 bases in between. The germline gives CDR1 SGHVS, CDR2 FQNEAQ. This CDR3 spans 14 amino acids. This chain's CDR3 is CASSKGGRQDTQYF. For the CDR3, the DNA is TGTGCCAGCAGCAAAGGGGGGAGGCAAGATACGCAGTATTTT.

The J gene is TRBJ1-1, the V gene TRBV19, with a possible D match to TRBD1 (5 bases). The germline V gene encodes CDR1 LNHDA and CDR2 SQIVND (reference sequence). V lost 7 bases and J lost 2, with 14 bases in between. The CDR3 is 14 amino acids. CDR3 in DNA: TGTGCCAGTACCTTAGGAACAGGTAACACTGAAGCTTTCTTT. It codes for CASTLGTGNTEAFF.

The CDR3 nucleotides are TGTGCCAGCAGCGTAGGCCCACAAAGGGGGACTGAAGCTTTCTTT. As protein: CASSVGPQRGTEAFF. The chain carries TRBV9 and TRBJ1-1; possible D gene TRBD1, 6 bases. Germline lookup yields CDR1 SGDLS and CDR2 YYNGEE. Trimming removed 0 bases at V and 5 bases at J, with 14 bases between. This CDR3 spans 15 amino acids.

V and J are TRBV18 and TRBJ2-7; no reliable D call. Per the germline V gene, CDR1 is KGHSH and CDR2 is LQKENI. The CDR3 runs to 14 residues. The V and J ends lost 0 bases and 2 bases respectively, with 8 bases between them. In nucleotides, the CDR3 is TGTGCCAGCTCACCACCCCTTCTTCCCTACGAGCAGTACTTC. It specifies CASSPPLLPYEQYF.

On this clone itself: The sample has other DNA sequences that encode this CDR3 too. The rearrangement links TRBV7-9 to TRBJ1-2; D gene unclear. Looked up from germline, CDR1 is SEHNR and CDR2 is FQNEAQ (reference sequence). The CDR3 loop spans 12 amino acids. The V and J ends lost 4 bases and 4 bases respectively, with 7 bases between them. This chain's CDR3 is CASSSTVYGYTF. The DNA for the CDR3 is TGTGCCAGCAGCTCTACTGTCTATGGCTACACCTTC.

V gene TRBV28 combines with J gene TRBJ1-1, with D perhaps TRBD1 (5 bases). There are 13 residues in the CDR3. Germline loops: CDR1 MDHEN, CDR2 SYDVKM. The V gene lost 6 bases and the J gene lost 3 bases, with 11 bases spanning the gap. The CDR3 loop is CASSLGQDTEAFF. CDR3 bases: TGTGCCAGCAGCCTTGGACAAGACACTGAAGCTTTCTTT.

The genes are TRBV7-3 and TRBJ2-3; TRBD1 aligns across 7 bases. J gave up 1 base and V 5 bases, and 3 bases lay outside the gene matches. This CDR3 is 14 amino acids long. Germline loops: CDR1 SGHTA, CDR2 FQGTGA. CDR3: CASSPGTGTDTQYF. CDR3 DNA: TGTGCCAGCAGCCCCGGGACAGGCACAGATACGCAGTATTTT.

Only a few counts were recorded for this clone. V and J are TRBV11-2 and TRBJ1-2; no reliable D call. This CDR3 spans 13 amino acids. Germline V CDR1 and CDR2: SGHAT, FQNNGV. V dropped 1 base and J dropped 6 bases, with 9 bases sitting between them. The CDR3 spells CASSLGSADGYTF. CDR3 sequence (DNA): TGTGCCAGCAGCTTAGGCTCTGCTGATGGCTACACCTTC.

The chain couples TRBV6-6 to TRBJ1-1; maybe TRBD1 (6 bases). V was trimmed by 6 bases and J by 1 base, leaving 9 bases between them. Germline V lookup: CDR1 MNHNY, CDR2 SVGAGI (reference sequence). The CDR3 is 13 residues long. CDR3 sequence: CASRRGGNTEAFF. CDR3 coding DNA: TGTGCCAGCAGAAGGGGGGGGAACACTGAAGCTTTCTTT.

The CDR3 sequence: CASSKPGISYEQYF. In DNA form, the CDR3 reads TGTGCCAGCAGCAAACCGGGTATCTCCTACGAGCAGTACTTC. The chain has TRBV7-8 and TRBJ2-7, with D hard to call. V was shortened by 5 bases and J by 0 bases, with 11 bases between the two germline ends. This CDR3 spans 14 amino acids. Germline V gene lookup returns CDR1 SGHVS and CDR2 FQNEAQ.

The chain carries TRBV29-1 and TRBJ2-1; 9 bases line up with TRBD2. This CDR3 region has 17 residues. Per germline, CDR1 SQVTM and CDR2 ANQGSEA. V was pared by 4 bases and J by 0 bases, with 10 bases of the junction left unmatched. As DNA, the CDR3 is TGCAGCGTTGGTAGCGGGAGCAGTGGGAGCTCCTACAATGAGCAGTTCTTC. Its protein product is CSVGSGSSGSSYNEQFF.

The V and J genes are TRBV18 and TRBJ2-6; 8 bases map to TRBD1. Germline assignment: CDR1 KGHSH and CDR2 LQKENI. The V segment lost 3 bases and the J segment 0 bases; nucleotides outside the gene matches: 4. This CDR3 has 17 residues. CDR3 bases: TGTGCCAGCTCACCCGGACAGGGAAGCTCTGGGGCCAACGTCCTGACTTTC. It translates to CASSPGQGSSGANVLTF.

This sequence joins TRBV6-6 and TRBJ1-4; no definite D call. The CDR3 contains 12 residues. Trimming took off 2 bases at V and 10 bases at J, with 8 bases between the two ends. Germline V CDR1 and CDR2: MNHNY, SVGAGI (reference sequence). Here the CDR3 reads CASSYRSGKLFF. Written as DNA, the CDR3 is TGTGCCAGCAGTTACCGGTCTGGAAAACTGTTTTTT.

This clone has a single count. V gene TRBV7-9 combines with J gene TRBJ2-7; either TRBD1 or TRBD2 may fit D (7 bases each). V was pared by 5 bases and J by 7 bases, with 15 bases between. Germline lookup yields CDR1 SEHNR and CDR2 FQNEAQ (reference sequence). This CDR3 region has 13 residues. The CDR3 DNA follows: TGTGCCAGCAGCCCAGGGACAGCGGGAGAGCAGTACTTC. This sequence encodes CASSPGTAGEQYF.